The entry below gives a single T cell receptor (beta chain) sequence along with its context. A read error may account for a junction end that differs from germline. The investigators amplified TCR beta CDR3 regions from RNA transcripts. First-round RT-PCR of the TCR CDR3 relied on the HTBI primer set. TCRdb analysed the multiplex PCR reads with MiXCR anew, one entry per CDR3 protein. The sample lists 750,000 to 900,000 distinct CDR3 sequences, about 38% occurring once. This CDR3 has 11 amino acids. The germline CDR1 and CDR2 sequences are PRHDT and FYEKMQ (reference sequence). The entry originates in a study of T cells in Graves' hyperthyroidism and ophthalmopathy. Pregnant or lactating patients were excluded, as were those with uncontrolled infection or other autoimmune disease. On the basis of clinical symptoms, serum thyroxine and TRAb, thyroid ultrasound and orbital computed tomography, diagnoses were made.

This sequence was found in a man between 18 and 29 years old with Graves' hyperthyroidism. The chain joins TRBV13 to TRBJ2-7; TRBD1 might be the D (5 bases). Sample: blood. In DNA form, the CDR3 reads TGTGCCGGCAGCTTGACAGACGAGCAGTACTTC. It is translated as CAGSLTDEQYF. Full variable domain (remainder filled in from reference TRBV13 and TRBJ2-7): AAGVIQSPRHLIKEKRETATLKCYPIPRHDTVYWYQQGPGQDPQFLISFYEKMQSDKGSIPDRFSAQQFSDYHSELNMSSLELGDSALYFCAGSLTDEQYFGPGTRLTVT.